This T cell receptor beta chain was sequenced in a study of blood T cell repertoires in COVID-19. As handled by the study authors: How many nucleated cells were present was estimated from reference gene primer amplification. Generated by immunoSEQ multiplex PCR, the TCRdb table keeps only in-frame clones and is missing some. V, J and clone size were drawn from that table, and D and trimming were deduced from the DNA. The repertoire holds about 200,000 clones, with around 81% as singletons. Trimming shortened V by 3 bases and J by 8 bases, and 13 bases separated the two germline ends. This CDR3 is 14 amino acids long. From germline, CDR1 is MNHNS and CDR2 SASEGT. Clinical histories supplied by participants themselves formed the basis of cohort assignment.

This TCR derives from a man in his forties who had recovered from COVID-19. The sample taken for sequencing was PBMCs or T cells enriched from blood (not recorded which). V is TRBV6-1 and J is TRBJ1-4, with D perhaps matching TRBD1 (6 bases). The CDR3 loop is CASSDQGSAEKLFF. The CDR3 DNA is TGTGCCAGCAGTGACCAGGGGTCCGCGGAAAAACTGTTTTTT.